Below are 6 T cell receptor beta chains sequenced from a single sample in a study of beta chain features in type 1 diabetes (dated by TCRdb to 2016 to 2019). General study outcomes and caveats: A moderate but significant shortening of TCRB CDR3 length was observed in type 1 diabetes patients in all four CD4+ subsets.

These receptors have no known antigen. Library preparation was by the immunoSEQ multiplex PCR assay. The entire isolated RNA was reverse transcribed using the High Capacity cDNA Reverse Transcription Kit, and thus expressed TCRB transcripts were sequenced. In its TCRdb copy, this immuneACCESS table keeps in-frame sequences only and misses some clones. Where compared with another copy, unresolved V genes explain less than half of these, and the others have no known cause. The sample table records over 150,000 clones; just over 8% of these occur just once. The ten largest clones take up 0.54% of the sample. The specimen sequenced was central memory CD4+ T cells from blood. The receptors stem from a woman aged 18-29 years with type 1 diabetes.

This clone has a handful of counts. The chain carries TRBV28 and TRBJ2-7, with 8 bases identical to TRBD2. The CDR3 sequence is 14 residues long. CDR1 is MDHEN and CDR2 is SYDVKM in the germline V gene. With 5 bases clipped from V and 5 bases from J, the junction kept 8 bases outside the gene matches. In DNA, the CDR3 is TGTGCCAGCAGTGGACGAGCGGGAGTAGACGAGCAGTACTTC. This gives the protein CASSGRAGVDEQYF.

This clone has a handful of counts. The V and J genes are TRBV19 and TRBJ2-3; D unresolved. The V gene lost 1 base and the J gene lost 2 bases, with 7 bases spanning the gap. The CDR3 is 14 residues long. The germline CDR1 and CDR2 sequences are LNHDA and SQIVND (reference sequence). CDR3 sequence (DNA): TGTGCCAGTAGTATAGGAGCAACCACAGATACGCAGTATTTT. It specifies CASSIGATTDTQYF. The full variable domain, in which reference TRBV19 and TRBJ2-3 provide the parts outside the CDR3, is DGGITQSPKYLFRKEGQNVTLSCEQNLNHDAMYWYRQDPGQGLRLIYYSQIVNDFQKGDIAEGYSVSREKKESFPLTVTSAQKNPTAFYLCASSIGATTDTQYFGPGTRLTVL.

The V gene is TRBV4-2, the J gene TRBJ2-1, with TRBD2 matching 10 bases. The V segment lost 1 base and the J segment 0 bases; nucleotides outside the gene matches: 6. The CDR3 totals 18 residues. Germline V lookup: CDR1 LGHNA, CDR2 YNFKEQ. Here the CDR3 reads CASSQAQAGGSSYNEQFF. The CDR3 nucleotides are TGTGCCAGCAGCCAAGCTCAAGCGGGAGGGAGCTCCTACAATGAGCAGTTCTTC.

J is TRBJ2-2 and V is TRBV28, with 7 nucleotides matching TRBD1. CDR3 length: 12 amino acids. CDR1 and CDR2 (germline): MDHEN, SYDVKM. The trim removed 8 bases at V and 6 bases at J, leaving 3 bases unmatched. CDR3: CASRTGPGELFF. DNA for the CDR3: TGTGCCAGCCGGACAGGCCCCGGGGAGCTGTTTTTT.

V gene TRBV6-5 combines with J gene TRBJ2-3; D unclear. The V end was cut by 6 bases, the J end by 6 bases, with 13 bases between. This CDR3 is built from 13 residues. The germline V gene has CDR1 MNHEY and CDR2 SVGAGI. The CDR3, as DNA: TGTGCCAGCAGCCCCCCTCGCGCGGATACGCAGTATTTT. Its translation: CASSPPRADTQYF.

CDR3 sequence reads: CASTKGGDYGKQYF. The DNA of the CDR3 is TGTGCCAGCACCAAAGGGGGTGACTATGGCAAGCAGTACTTC. The rearrangement joins TRBV28 to TRBJ2-7; D is possibly TRBD1 (6 bases). The V end lost 7 bases, the J end lost 8 bases, and 21 bases lay between the germline ends. The CDR3 is made up of 14 amino acids. CDR1 and CDR2 (germline): MDHEN, SYDVKM.